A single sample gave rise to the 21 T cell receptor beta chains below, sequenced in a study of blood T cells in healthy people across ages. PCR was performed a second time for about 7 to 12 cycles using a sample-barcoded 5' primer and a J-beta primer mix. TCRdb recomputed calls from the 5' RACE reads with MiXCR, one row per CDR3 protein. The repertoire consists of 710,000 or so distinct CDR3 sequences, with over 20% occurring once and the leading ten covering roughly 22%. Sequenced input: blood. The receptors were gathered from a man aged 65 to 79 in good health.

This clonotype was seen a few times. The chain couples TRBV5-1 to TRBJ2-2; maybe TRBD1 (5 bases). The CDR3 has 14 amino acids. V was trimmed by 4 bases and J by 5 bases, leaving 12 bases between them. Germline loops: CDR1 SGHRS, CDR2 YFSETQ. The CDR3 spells CASSRPRETGELFF. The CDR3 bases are TGCGCCAGCAGCCGGCCCAGGGAAACCGGGGAGCTGTTTTTT.

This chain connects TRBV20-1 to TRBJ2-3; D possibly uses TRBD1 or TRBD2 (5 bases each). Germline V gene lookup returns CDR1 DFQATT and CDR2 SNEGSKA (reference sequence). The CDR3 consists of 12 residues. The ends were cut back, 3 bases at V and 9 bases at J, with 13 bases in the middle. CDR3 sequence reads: CSASPFEGTQYF. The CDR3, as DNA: TGCAGTGCTAGTCCGTTCGAGGGGACGCAGTATTTT.

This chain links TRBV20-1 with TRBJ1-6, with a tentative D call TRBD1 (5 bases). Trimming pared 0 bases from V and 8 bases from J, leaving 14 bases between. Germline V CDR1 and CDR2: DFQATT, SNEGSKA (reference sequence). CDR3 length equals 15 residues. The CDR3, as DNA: TGCAGTGCTAGAGATGGGGGGGTCCATCATTCACCCCTCCACTTT. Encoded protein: CSARDGGVHHSPLHF.

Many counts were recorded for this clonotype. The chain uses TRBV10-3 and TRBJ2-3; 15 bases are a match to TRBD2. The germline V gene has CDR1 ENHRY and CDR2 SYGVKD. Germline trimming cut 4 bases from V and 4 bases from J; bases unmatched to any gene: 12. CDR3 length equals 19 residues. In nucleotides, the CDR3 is TGTGCCATCAGTGGTCCTACAGGGACTAGCGGGGGGCTGTCAGATACGCAGTATTTT. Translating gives CAISGPTGTSGGLSDTQYF.

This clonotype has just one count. The CDR3, as DNA: TGTGCCAGCATTCGTGACTGGGGGACTGAAGCTTTCTTT. This gives the protein CASIRDWGTEAFF. The chain employs TRBV2 and TRBJ1-1; a possible D gene is TRBD1 (5 bases). V was pared by 7 bases and J by 5 bases, with 14 bases between. Germline V gene lookup returns CDR1 SNHLY and CDR2 FYNNEI. The CDR3 extends over 13 amino acids.

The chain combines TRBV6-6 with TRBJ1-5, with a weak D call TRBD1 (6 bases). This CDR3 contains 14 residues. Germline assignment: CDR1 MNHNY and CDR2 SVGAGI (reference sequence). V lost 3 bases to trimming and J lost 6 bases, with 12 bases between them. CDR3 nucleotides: TGTGCCAGCAGTTATGAACAGGGTAGTCAGCCCCAGCATTTT. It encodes CASSYEQGSQPQHF.

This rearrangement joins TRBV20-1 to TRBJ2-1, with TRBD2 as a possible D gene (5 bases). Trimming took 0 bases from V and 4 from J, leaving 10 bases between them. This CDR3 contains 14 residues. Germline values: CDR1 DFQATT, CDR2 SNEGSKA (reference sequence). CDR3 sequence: CSAREYRDYNEQFF. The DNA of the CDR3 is TGCAGTGCTAGAGAATACCGGGATTACAATGAGCAGTTCTTC.

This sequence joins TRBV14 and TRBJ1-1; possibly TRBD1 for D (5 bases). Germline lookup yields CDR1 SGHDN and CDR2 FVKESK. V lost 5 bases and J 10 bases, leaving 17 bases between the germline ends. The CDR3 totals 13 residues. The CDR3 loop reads CASSFGGSRGAFF. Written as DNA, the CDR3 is TGTGCCAGCAGCTTCGGGGGTTCCCGGGGAGCTTTCTTT.

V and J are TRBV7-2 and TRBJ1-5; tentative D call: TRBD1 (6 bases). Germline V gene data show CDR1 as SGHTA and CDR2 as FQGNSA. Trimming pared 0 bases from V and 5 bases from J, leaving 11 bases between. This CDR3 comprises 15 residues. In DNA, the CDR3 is TGTGCCAGCAGCTTAGCACAGGGCCCCTATCAGCCCCAGCATTTT. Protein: CASSLAQGPYQPQHF. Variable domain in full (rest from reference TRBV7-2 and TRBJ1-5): GAGVSQSPSNKVTEKGKDVELRCDPISGHTALYWYRQSLGQGLEFLIYFQGNSAPDKSGLPSDRFSAERTGGSVSTLTIQRTQQEDSAVYLCASSLAQGPYQPQHFGDGTRLSIL.

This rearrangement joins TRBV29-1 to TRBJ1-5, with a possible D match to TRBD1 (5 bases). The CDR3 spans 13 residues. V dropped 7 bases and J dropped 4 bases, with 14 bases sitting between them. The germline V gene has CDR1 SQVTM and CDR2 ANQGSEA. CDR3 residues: CSAGAGSNQPQHF. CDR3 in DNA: TGCAGCGCCGGAGCAGGGAGTAATCAGCCCCAGCATTTT.

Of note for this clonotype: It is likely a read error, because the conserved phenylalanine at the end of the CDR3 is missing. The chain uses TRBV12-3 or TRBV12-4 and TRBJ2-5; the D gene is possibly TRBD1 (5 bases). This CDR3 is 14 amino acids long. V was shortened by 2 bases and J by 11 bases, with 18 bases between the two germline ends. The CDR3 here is CASSLSGPPSGQYD. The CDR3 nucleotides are TGTGCCAGCAGTTTATCAGGGCCCCCTTCTGGTCAGTACGAC.

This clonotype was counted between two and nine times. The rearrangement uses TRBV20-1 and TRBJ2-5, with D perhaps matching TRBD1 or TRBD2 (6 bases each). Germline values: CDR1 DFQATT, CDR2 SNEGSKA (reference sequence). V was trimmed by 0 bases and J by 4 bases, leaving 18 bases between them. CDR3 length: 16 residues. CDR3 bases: TGCAGTGCTAGAGATACTCGAGGGGGGCAAACAGAGACCCAGTACTTC. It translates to CSARDTRGGQTETQYF.

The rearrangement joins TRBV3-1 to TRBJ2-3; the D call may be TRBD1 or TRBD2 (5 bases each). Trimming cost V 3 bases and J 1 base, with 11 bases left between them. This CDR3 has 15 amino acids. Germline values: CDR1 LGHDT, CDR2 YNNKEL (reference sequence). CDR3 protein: CASSQQRGGTDTQYF. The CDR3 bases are TGTGCCAGCAGCCAGCAAAGAGGGGGCACAGATACGCAGTATTTT.

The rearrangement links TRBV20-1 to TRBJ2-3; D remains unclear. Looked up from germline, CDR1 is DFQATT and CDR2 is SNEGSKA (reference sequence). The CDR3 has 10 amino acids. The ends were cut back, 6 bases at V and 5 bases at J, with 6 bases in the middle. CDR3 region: CSANEDTQYF. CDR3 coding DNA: TGCAGTGCCAACGAAGATACGCAGTATTTT.

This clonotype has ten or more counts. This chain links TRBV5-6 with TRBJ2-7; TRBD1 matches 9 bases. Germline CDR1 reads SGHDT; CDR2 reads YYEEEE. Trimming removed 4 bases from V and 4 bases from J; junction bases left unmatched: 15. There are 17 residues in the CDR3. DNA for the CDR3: TGTGCCAGCAGCGGCAAGACTCCGGGACAGGGTTTTTACGAGCAGTACTTC. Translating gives CASSGKTPGQGFYEQYF.

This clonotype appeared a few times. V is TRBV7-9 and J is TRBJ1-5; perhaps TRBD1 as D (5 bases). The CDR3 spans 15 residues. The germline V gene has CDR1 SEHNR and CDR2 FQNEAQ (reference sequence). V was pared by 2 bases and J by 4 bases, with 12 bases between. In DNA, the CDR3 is TGTGCCAGCAGCTTAAGGGGAGGGAAAAATCAGCCCCAGCATTTT. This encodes CASSLRGGKNQPQHF. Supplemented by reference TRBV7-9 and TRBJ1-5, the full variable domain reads DTGVSQNPRHKITKRGQNVTFRCDPISEHNRLYWYRQTLGQGPEFLTYFQNEAQLEKSRLLSDRFSAERPKGSFSTLEIQRTEQGDSAMYLCASSLRGGKNQPQHFGDGTRLSIL.

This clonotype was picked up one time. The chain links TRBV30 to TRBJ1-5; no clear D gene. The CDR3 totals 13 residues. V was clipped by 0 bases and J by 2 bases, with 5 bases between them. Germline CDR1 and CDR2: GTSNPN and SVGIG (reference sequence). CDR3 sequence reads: CAWSVSGNQPQHF. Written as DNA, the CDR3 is TGTGCCTGGAGTGTTTCCGGCAATCAGCCCCAGCATTTT.

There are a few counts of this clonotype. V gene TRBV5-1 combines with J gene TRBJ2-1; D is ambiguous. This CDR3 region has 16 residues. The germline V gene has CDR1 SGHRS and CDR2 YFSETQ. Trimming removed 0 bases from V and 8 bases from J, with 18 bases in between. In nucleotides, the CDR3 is TGCGCCAGCAGCTTGGAGGGTAGGCCCGATGTCGATGAGCAGTTCTTC. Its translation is CASSLEGRPDVDEQFF.

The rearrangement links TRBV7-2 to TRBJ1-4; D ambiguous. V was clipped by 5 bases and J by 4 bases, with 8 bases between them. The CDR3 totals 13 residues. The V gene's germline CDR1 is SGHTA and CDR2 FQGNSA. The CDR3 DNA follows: TGTGCCAGCAGCCCCTGGCGTAATGAAAAACTGTTTTTT. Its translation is CASSPWRNEKLFF.

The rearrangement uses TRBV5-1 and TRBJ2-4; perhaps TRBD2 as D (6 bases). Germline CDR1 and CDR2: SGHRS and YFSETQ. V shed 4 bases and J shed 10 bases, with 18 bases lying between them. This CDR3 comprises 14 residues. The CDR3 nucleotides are TGCGCCAGCAGCCCAAATAGGGCGGGGACGATTCAGTACTTC. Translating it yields CASSPNRAGTIQYF.

The CDR3 sequence is CASSYKGAGSYEQYF. The CDR3 region has the DNA TGTGCCAGCAGCTACAAAGGGGCAGGATCCTACGAGCAGTACTTC. The rearrangement links TRBV7-8 to TRBJ2-5, with a possible D match to TRBD1 (5 bases). The end of the DNA is better explained by TRBJ2-7, so the J call may be wrong. The germline gives CDR1 SGHVS, CDR2 FQNEAQ. The CDR3 has 15 residues.